The T cell receptor (beta chain) under discussion was sequenced for a study of blood T cell repertoires in COVID-19 (dated by TCRdb to the early 2020s). Turning to the overall study: Samples from collaborators originated in the United States, Italy and Spain and spanned both the acute and convalescent phases of COVID-19. A de-identified subject ID, COVID-19 status, age in years and sex were almost always included in the sample metadata. The repertoires were released in a freely available public database meant as a resource for research on the immune response to SARS-CoV-2. The prospective study material was composed of cDNA or gDNA derived from T cells, B-cell-depleted T cells, or PBMCs. Where HLA class I and class II types were available, the types were taken from metadata supplied by the sample provider, not from assay-based typing. Deeply sampled blood TCRbeta repertoires from subjects exposed to, actively infected with, or recovered from COVID-19 were included in the dataset. The samples were drawn from the first 160 participants of the ongoing ImmuneRACE study and from 1,200 or so subjects provided by 6 global collaborators.

Overall study outcomes, separate from this receptor: The quantity of clinical and demographic metadata differed by source and by participant and was supplied without curation.

Whole blood was collected in K2EDTA tubes by collaborating institutions according to the institutions' own protocols. For TCRbeta analysis, collaborators shipped samples in one of three forms: frozen whole blood, isolated PBMCs, or DNA extracted from either of those sample types. Measured from the cysteine to the phenylalanine, the CDR3 is 15 residues long. Of the read, only the CDR3 DNA is kept; its 45 bases are in frame from base 1. In the germline V gene, CDR1 corresponds to MRHNA and CDR2 to SNTAGT. Ends trimmed: V by 3 bases, J by 3 bases; bases unmatched to a gene: 4. In regard to this clone: There is no known antigen for this receptor. Base qualities are not at hand, and no much larger clone is one base apart.

TCRbeta CDR3 regions were amplified from genomic DNA by means of the immunoSEQ Assay, a bias-controlled multiplex PCR. In the paper's pipeline: Within the assay, amplification of reference gene primers was used to estimate how many nucleated cells each sample contained. To quantify the absolute abundance of each unique TCRbeta CDR3 rearrangement, sequence reads were collapsed and filtered. For each sample, productive Simpson clonality was calculated as the square root of Simpson's diversity index over productive rearrangements. TCRdb carries this immuneACCESS record with in-frame sequences only. Its versions omit some clonotypes, under half of them owing to an unresolved V gene in the studies checked, with the rest unexplained. That table supplies the V and J calls and clone size; D and trimming were determined from the DNA. The sample contains approximately 110,000 clones, approximately 87% of them found a single time. The top ten hold 15% to 20% of the sample.

The sequenced sample consisted of peripheral blood. The sequence derives from a woman in her sixties or seventies with acute or convalescent COVID-19. The chain couples TRBV6-4 to TRBJ1-4, and 7 junctional nucleotides match TRBD1. The CDR3: CASSEGQGANEKLFF. The nucleotide sequence reads TGTGCCAGCAGTGAAGGGCAGGGGGCTAATGAAAAACTGTTTTTT.